This TCR beta chain was profiled in a study of blood T cell repertoires in COVID-19. Study background: The United States, Italy and Spain supplied acute and convalescent COVID-19 samples.

TCRdb keeps only in-frame clones here, not all; method: immunoSEQ multiplex PCR. The repertoire consists of tens of thousands of clones, with approximately 80% occurring once and the leading ten covering about half. The CDR3 length is 14 residues. Germline V CDR1 and CDR2: LNHDA, SQIVND (reference sequence). Trimming cost V 3 bases and J 8 bases; bases outside gene matches: 6. Specimen: peripheral blood. The TCR sequence derives from a human donor in a cohort sampled during active COVID-19. V usage is TRBV19 and J usage is TRBJ2-1, with TRBD2 identical over 8 bases. The CDR3 loop reads CASSILAGNDEQFF. CDR3 nucleotides: TGTGCCAGTAGTATCCTAGCGGGTAACGATGAGCAGTTCTTC.